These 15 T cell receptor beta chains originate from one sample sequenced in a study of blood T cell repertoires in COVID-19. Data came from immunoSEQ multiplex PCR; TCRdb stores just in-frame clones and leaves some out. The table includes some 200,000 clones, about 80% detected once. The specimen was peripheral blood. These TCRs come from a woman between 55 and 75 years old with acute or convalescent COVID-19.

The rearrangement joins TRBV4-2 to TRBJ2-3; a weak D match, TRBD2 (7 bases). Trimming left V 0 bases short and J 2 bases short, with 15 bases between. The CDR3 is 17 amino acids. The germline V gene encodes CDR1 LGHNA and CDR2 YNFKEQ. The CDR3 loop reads CASSQDGAGAVTDTQYF. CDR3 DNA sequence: TGTGCCAGCAGCCAAGATGGGGCGGGGGCTGTCACAGATACGCAGTATTTT.

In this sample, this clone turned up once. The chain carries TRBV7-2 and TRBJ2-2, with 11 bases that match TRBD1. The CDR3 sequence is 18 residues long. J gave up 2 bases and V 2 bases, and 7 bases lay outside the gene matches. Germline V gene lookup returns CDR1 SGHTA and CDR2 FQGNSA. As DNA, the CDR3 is TGTGCCAGCAGCTTACTCGGACAGGGGGCTAAAAACACCGGGGAGCTGTTTTTT. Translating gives CASSLLGQGAKNTGELFF.

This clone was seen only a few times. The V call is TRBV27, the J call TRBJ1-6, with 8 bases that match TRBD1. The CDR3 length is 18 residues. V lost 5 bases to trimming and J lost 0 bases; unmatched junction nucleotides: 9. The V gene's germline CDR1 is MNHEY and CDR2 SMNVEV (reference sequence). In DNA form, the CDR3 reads TGTGCCAGCAGTCGCATGAGGACAGGGAGCTCCTATAATTCACCCCTCCACTTT. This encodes CASSRMRTGSSYNSPLHF.

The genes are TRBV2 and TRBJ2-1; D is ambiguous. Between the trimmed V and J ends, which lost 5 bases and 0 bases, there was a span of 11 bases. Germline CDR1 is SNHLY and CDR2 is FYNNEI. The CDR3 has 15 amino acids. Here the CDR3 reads CASSPPPGSYNEQFF. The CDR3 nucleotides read TGTGCCAGCAGTCCCCCTCCCGGCTCCTACAATGAGCAGTTCTTC. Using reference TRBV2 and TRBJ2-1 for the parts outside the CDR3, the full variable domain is EPEVTQTPSHQVTQMGQEVILRCVPISNHLYFYWYRQILGQKVEFLVSFYNNEISEKSEIFDDQFSVERPDGSNFTLKIRSTKLEDSAMYFCASSPPPGSYNEQFFGPGTRLTVL.

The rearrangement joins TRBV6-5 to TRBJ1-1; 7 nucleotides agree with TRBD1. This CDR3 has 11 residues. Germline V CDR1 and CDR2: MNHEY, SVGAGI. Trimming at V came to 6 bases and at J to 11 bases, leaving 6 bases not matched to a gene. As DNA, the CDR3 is TGTGCCAGCAGACAGGGGCTATTGGCTTTCTTT. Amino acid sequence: CASRQGLLAFF.

The CDR3 loop is CSASLAGTDTQYF. CDR3 nucleotide sequence: TGCAGTGCCAGTCTAGCGGGAACAGATACGCAGTATTTT. This chain links TRBV20-1 with TRBJ2-3; 9 bases are a match to TRBD2. The CDR3 loop spans 13 amino acids. CDR1 and CDR2 (germline): DFQATT, SNEGSKA (reference sequence). V lost 6 bases, J lost 3 bases, and 4 bases stayed unmatched.

The CDR3 region has the DNA TGCGCCAGCAGCCAAGGTCCCGGCATGGTAGCGGGGGTTCAAGAGACCCAGTACTTC. Residues: CASSQGPGMVAGVQETQYF. This chain links TRBV4-1 with TRBJ2-5; 9 bases are a match to TRBD2. Germline V lookup: CDR1 MGHRA, CDR2 YSYEKL. The CDR3 spans 19 residues. Germline trimming cut 1 base from V and 2 bases from J; bases unmatched to any gene: 14.

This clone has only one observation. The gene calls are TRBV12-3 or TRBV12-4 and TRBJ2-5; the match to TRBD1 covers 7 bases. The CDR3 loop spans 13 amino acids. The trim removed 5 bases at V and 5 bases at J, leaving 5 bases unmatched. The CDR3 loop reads CASSATGPETQYF. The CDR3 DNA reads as TGTGCCAGCAGTGCGACAGGGCCCGAGACCCAGTACTTC.

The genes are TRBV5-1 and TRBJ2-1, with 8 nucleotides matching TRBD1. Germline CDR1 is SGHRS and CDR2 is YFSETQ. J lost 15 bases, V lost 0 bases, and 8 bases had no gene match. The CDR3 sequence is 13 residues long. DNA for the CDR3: TGCGCCAGCAGCTTGGGAGGACAGGGAAGATGGTTCTTC. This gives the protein CASSLGGQGRWFF.

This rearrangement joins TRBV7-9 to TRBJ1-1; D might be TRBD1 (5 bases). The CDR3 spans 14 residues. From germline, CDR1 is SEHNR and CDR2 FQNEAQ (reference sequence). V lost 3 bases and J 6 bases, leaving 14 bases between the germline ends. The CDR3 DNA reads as TGTGCCAGCAGCTTTGGGCAGGGAAGCCCTGAAGCTTTCTTT. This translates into CASSFGQGSPEAFF. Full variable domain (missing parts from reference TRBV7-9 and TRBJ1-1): DTGVSQNPRHKITKRGQNVTFRCDPISEHNRLYWYRQTLGQGPEFLTYFQNEAQLEKSRLLSDRFSAERPKGSFSTLEIQRTEQGDSAMYLCASSFGQGSPEAFFGQGTRLTVV.

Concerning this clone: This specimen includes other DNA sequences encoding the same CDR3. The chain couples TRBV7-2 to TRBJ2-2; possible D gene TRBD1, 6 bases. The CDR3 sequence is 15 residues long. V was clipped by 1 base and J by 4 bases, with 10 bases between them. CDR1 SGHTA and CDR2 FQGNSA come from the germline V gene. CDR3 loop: CASSLEGVGTGELFF. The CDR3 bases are TGTGCCAGCAGCTTAGAGGGGGTCGGCACCGGGGAGCTGTTTTTT.

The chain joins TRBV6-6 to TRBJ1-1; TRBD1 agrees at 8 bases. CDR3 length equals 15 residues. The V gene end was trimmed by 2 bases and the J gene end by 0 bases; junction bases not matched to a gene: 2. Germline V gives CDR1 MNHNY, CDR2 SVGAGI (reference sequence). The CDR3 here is CASSYRTGMNTEAFF. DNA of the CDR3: TGTGCCAGCAGTTACAGGACAGGGATGAACACTGAAGCTTTCTTT.

CDR3 DNA sequence: TGTGCCAGCAGCCCGATATCTACAGGTGAAGCTTTCTTT. Translating it yields CASSPISTGEAFF. This rearrangement joins TRBV12-3 or TRBV12-4 to TRBJ1-1; perhaps TRBD1 as D (5 bases). The CDR3 length is 13 residues. Between the trimmed V and J ends, which lost 6 bases and 7 bases, there was a span of 15 bases.

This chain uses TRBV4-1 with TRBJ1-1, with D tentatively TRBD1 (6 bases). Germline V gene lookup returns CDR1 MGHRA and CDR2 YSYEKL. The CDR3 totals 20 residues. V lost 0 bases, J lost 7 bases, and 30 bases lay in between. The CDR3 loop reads CASSQDLGRGPEGPTGEAFF. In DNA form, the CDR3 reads TGCGCCAGCAGCCAAGATCTAGGCAGGGGACCGGAAGGGCCAACGGGTGAAGCTTTCTTT.

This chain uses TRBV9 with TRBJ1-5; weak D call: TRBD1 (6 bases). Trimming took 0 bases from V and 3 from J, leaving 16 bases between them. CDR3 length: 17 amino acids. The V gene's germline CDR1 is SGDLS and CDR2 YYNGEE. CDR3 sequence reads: CASSVGAGGADNQPQHF. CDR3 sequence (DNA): TGTGCCAGCAGCGTAGGGGCGGGGGGGGCGGACAATCAGCCCCAGCATTTT.